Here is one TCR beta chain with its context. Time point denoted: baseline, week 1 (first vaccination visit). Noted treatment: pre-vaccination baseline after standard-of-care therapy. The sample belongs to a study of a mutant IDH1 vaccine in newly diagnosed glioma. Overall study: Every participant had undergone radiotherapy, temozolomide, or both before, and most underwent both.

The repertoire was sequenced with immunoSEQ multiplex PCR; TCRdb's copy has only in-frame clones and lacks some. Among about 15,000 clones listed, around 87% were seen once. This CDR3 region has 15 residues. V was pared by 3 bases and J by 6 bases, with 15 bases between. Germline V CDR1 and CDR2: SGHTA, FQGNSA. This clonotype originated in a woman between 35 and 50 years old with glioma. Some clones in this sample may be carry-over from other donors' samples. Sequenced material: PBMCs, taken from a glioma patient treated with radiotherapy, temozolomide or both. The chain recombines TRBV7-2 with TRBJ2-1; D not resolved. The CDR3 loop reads CASSLGIFVRNEQFF. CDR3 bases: TGTGCCAGCAGCTTGGGAATCTTCGTCCGCAATGAGCAGTTCTTC.